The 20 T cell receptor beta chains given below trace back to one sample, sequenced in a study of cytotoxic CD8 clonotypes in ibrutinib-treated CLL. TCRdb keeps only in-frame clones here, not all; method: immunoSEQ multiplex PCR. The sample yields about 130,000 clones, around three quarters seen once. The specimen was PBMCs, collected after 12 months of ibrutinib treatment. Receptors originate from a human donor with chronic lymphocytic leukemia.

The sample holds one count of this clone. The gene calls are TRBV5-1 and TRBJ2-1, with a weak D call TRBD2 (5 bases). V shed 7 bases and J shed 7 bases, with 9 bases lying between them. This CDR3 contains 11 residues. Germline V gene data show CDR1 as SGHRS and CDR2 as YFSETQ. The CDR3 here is CASEGGNEQFF. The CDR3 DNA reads TGCGCCAGCGAGGGCGGAAATGAGCAGTTCTTC. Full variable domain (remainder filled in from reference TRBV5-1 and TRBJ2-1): KAGVTQTPRYLIKTRGQQVTLSCSPISGHRSVSWYQQTPGQGLQFLFEYFSETQRNKGNFPGRFSGRQFSNSRSEMNVSTLELGDSALYLCASEGGNEQFFGPGTRLTVL.

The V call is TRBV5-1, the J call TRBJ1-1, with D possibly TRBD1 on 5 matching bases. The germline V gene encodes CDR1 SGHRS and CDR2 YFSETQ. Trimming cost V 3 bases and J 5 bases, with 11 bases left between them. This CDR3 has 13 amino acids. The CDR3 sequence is CASSSGTETEAFF. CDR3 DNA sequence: TGCGCCAGCAGCTCCGGGACTGAGACTGAAGCTTTCTTT.

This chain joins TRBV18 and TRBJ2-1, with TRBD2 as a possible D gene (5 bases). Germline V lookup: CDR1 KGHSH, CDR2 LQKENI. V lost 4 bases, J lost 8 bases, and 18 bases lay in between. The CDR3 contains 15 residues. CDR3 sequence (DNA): TGTGCCAGCTCACAAGACCTAGCAAAAAAGGATGAGCAGTTCTTC. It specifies CASSQDLAKKDEQFF.

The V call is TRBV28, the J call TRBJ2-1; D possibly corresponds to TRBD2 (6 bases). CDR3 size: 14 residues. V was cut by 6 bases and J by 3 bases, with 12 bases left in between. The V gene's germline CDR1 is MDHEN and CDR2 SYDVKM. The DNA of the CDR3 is TGTGCCAGCAGGGGACTGGCAGACTACAATGAGCAGTTCTTC. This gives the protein CASRGLADYNEQFF.

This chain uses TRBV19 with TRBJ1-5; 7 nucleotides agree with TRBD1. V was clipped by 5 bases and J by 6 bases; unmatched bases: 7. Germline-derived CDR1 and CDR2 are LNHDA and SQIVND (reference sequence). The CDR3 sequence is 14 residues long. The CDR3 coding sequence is TGTGCCAGTAGTGTGAGACAGGGCTTTCAGCCCCAGCATTTT. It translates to CASSVRQGFQPQHF.

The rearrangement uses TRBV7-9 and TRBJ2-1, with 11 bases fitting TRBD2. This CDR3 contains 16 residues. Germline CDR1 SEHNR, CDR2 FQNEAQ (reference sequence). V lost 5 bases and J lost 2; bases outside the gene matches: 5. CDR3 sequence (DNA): TGTGCCAGCAGCGGTAAGGGACTAGCGGCCTACAATGAGCAGTTCTTC. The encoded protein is CASSGKGLAAYNEQFF.

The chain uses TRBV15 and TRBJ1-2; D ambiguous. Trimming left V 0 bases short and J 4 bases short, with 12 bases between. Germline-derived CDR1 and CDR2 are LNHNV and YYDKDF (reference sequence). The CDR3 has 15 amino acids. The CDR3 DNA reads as TGTGCCACCAGCAGAGATAAAGGGCCGACCTATGGCTACACCTTC. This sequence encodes CATSRDKGPTYGYTF.

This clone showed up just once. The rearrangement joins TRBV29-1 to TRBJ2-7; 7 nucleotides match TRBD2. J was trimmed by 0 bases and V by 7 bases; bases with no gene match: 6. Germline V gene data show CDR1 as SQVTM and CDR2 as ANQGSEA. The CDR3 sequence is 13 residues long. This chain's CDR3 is CSGTSASSYEQYF. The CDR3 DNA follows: TGCAGCGGCACTAGCGCGAGCTCCTACGAGCAGTACTTC.

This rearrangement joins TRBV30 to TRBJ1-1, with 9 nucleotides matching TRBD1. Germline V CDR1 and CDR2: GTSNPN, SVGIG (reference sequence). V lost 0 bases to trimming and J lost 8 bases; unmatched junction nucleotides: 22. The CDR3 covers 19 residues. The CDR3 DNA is TGTGCCTGGAGTGTGTGGGGCGGATCGTGGGACAGGGCTTTCATGGAAGCTTTCTTT. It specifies CAWSVWGGSWDRAFMEAFF.

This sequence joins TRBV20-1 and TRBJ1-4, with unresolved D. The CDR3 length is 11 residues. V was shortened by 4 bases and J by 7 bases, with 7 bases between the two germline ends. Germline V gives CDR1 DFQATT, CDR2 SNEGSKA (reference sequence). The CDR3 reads CSAMLGEKLFF. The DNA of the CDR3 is TGCAGTGCTATGCTTGGTGAAAAACTGTTTTTT.

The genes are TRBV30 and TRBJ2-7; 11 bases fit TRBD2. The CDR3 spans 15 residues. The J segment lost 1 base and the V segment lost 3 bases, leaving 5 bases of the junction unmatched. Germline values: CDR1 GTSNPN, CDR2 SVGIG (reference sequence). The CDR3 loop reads CAWRGGTSGSYEQYF. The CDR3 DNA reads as TGTGCCTGGAGGGGGGGGACTAGCGGTTCCTACGAGCAGTACTTC.

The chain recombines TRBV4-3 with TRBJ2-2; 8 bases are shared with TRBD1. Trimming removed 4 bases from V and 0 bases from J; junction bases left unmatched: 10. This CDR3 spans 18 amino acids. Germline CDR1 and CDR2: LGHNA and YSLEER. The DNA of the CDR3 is TGCGCCAGCAGCCCCCAAATTTCGACAGGGGCGAACACCGGGGAGCTGTTTTTT. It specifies CASSPQISTGANTGELFF.

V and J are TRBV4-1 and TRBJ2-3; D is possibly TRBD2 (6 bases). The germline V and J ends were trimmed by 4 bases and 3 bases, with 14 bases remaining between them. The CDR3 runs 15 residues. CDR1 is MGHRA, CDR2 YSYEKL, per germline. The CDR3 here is CASSPWRRGTDTQYF. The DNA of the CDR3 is TGCGCCAGCAGCCCCTGGCGGAGGGGAACAGATACGCAGTATTTT.

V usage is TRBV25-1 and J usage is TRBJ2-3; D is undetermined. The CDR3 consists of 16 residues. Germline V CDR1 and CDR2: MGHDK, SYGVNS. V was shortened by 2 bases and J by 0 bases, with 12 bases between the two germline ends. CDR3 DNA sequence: TGTGCCAGCAGTGAACTGGGCCTCTCTAGCACAGATACGCAGTATTTT. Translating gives CASSELGLSSTDTQYF.

The CDR3 DNA sequence: TGTGCCAGCAGCCCGGGAGCGGGAGATCACTACAATGAGCAGTTCTTC. Translating it yields CASSPGAGDHYNEQFF. The chain combines TRBV4-2 with TRBJ2-1; TRBD2 agrees at 8 bases. V lost 4 bases, J lost 3 bases, and 8 bases stayed unmatched. Germline CDR1 LGHNA, CDR2 YNFKEQ. The CDR3 is 16 amino acids.

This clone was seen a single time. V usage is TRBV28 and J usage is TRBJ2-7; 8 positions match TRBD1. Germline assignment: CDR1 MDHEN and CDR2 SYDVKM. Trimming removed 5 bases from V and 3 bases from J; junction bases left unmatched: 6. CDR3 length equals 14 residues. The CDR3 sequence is CASSRTGPNYEQYF. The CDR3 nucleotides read TGTGCCAGCAGTCGGACAGGGCCGAACTACGAGCAGTACTTC.

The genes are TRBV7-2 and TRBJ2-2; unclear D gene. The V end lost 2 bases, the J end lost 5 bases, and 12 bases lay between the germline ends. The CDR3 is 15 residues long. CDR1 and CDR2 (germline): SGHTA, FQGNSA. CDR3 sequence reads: CASSLFGSETGELFF. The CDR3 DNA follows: TGTGCCAGCAGCTTATTTGGCAGCGAGACCGGGGAGCTGTTTTTT. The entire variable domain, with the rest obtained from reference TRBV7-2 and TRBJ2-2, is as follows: GAGVSQSPSNKVTEKGKDVELRCDPISGHTALYWYRQSLGQGLEFLIYFQGNSAPDKSGLPSDRFSAERTGGSVSTLTIQRTQQEDSAVYLCASSLFGSETGELFFGEGSRLTVL.

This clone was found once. The CDR3 nucleotides are TGCGCCAGCAGCCAAAGAAGGGCGGGGCACGAGCAGTACTTC. Its translation: CASSQRRAGHEQYF. V gene TRBV4-3 combines with J gene TRBJ2-7; weak D call: TRBD2 (6 bases). Trimming cost V 2 bases and J 5 bases, with 13 bases left between them. This CDR3 is built from 14 residues. CDR1 is LGHNA, CDR2 YSLEER, per germline.

CDR3 nucleotides: TGTGCCAGCAGCGTAGAAGGAAACACCATATATTTT. It codes for CASSVEGNTIYF. The rearrangement links TRBV9 to TRBJ1-3; D unclear. V was clipped by 0 bases and J by 4 bases, with 2 bases between them. CDR1 SGDLS and CDR2 YYNGEE come from the germline V gene. This CDR3 spans 12 amino acids.

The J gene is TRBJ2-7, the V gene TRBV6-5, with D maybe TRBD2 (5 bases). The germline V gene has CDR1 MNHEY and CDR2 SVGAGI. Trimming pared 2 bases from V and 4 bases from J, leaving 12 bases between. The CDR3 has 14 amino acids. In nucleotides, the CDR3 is TGTGCCAGCAGTTACCGGAGAGGCGGGTACGAGCAGTACTTC. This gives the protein CASSYRRGGYEQYF.